The 14 T cell receptor beta chains below all came from one sample that was sequenced in a study of T cells in Graves' hyperthyroidism and ophthalmopathy. Amplification of TCR beta CDR3 regions was performed using RNA transcripts as template. HTBI primers drove first-round RT-PCR of the TCR CDR3. One entry per CDR3 protein results from TCRdb running MiXCR on the multiplex PCR reads. The table includes under 350,000 distinct CDR3 sequences, less than 30% detected once. The sample taken for sequencing was blood. The source is a man aged 40-55 years with Graves' hyperthyroidism that later progressed to Graves' ophthalmopathy.

This clonotype was seen many times. CDR3 coding DNA: TGTGCCAGCAGTTACCCCCGGGGAATGGCCAGCGGGAGGGTCTACGAGCAGTACTTC. This codes for CASSYPRGMASGRVYEQYF. The rearrangement joins TRBV6-2 or TRBV6-3 to TRBJ2-7; 10 positions agree with TRBD2. Per germline, CDR1 MNHEY and CDR2 SVGEGT. This CDR3 is 19 amino acids long. The V and J ends lost 2 bases and 3 bases, in that order; junction bases with no gene match: 16.

This clonotype has at least ten counts. The V call is TRBV6-2 or TRBV6-3, the J call TRBJ2-7; 7 bases map to TRBD1. CDR3 length: 14 residues. CDR1 is MNHEY, CDR2 SVGEGT, per germline. J gave up 2 bases and V 6 bases, and 7 bases lay outside the gene matches. CDR3 DNA sequence: TGTGCCAGCAGAAACACGGGACAGACCTACGAGCAGTACTTC. It codes for CASRNTGQTYEQYF.

This clonotype occurred many times. The rearrangement joins TRBV29-1 to TRBJ2-5; TRBD1 matches 7 bases. V trimming: 7 bases; J trimming: 4 bases; junction bases outside the gene matches: 6. CDR1 and CDR2 (germline): SQVTM, ANQGSEA. The CDR3 runs to 12 residues. Written as DNA, the CDR3 is TGCAGCGCCAAGGACAGGCCAGAGACCCAGTACTTC. Its protein product is CSAKDRPETQYF. The full variable domain, its missing parts supplied by reference TRBV29-1 and TRBJ2-5, is SAVISQKPSRDICQRGTSLTIQCQVDSQVTMMFWYRQQPGQSLTLIATANQGSEATYESGFVIDKFPISRPNLTFSTLTVSNMSPEDSSIYLCSAKDRPETQYFGPGTRLLVL.

This chain links TRBV19 with TRBJ2-7; D unclear. The CDR3 consists of 14 residues. Germline CDR1 reads LNHDA; CDR2 reads SQIVND (reference sequence). V lost 6 bases to trimming and J lost 2 bases, with 14 bases between them. The CDR3 here is CASRSTAVTYEQYF. The CDR3 DNA is TGTGCCAGTAGATCGACGGCCGTAACCTACGAGCAGTACTTC.

The V call is TRBV29-1, the J call TRBJ1-1; 9 positions agree with TRBD1. V lost 6 bases, J lost 8 bases, and 19 bases stayed unmatched. This CDR3 has 16 amino acids. Germline CDR1 is SQVTM and CDR2 is ANQGSEA. CDR3 amino acids: CSVAGTGLTTLEEAFF. The CDR3 bases are TGCAGCGTGGCCGGGACAGGGCTCACCACTCTTGAGGAAGCTTTCTTT.

The V and J genes are TRBV5-1 and TRBJ1-1, with D perhaps TRBD1 (5 bases). The CDR3 covers 15 residues. V was pared by 3 bases and J by 1 base, with 13 bases between. Germline V gene data show CDR1 as SGHRS and CDR2 as YFSETQ. This CDR3 reads CASSSFTGANTEAFF. As DNA, the CDR3 is TGCGCCAGCAGCTCGTTTACAGGAGCGAACACTGAAGCTTTCTTT.

This clonotype was counted many times. V gene TRBV6-5 combines with J gene TRBJ1-3, with D maybe TRBD1 (6 bases). Germline CDR1 is MNHEY and CDR2 is SVGAGI. V was trimmed by 5 bases and J by 3 bases, leaving 8 bases between them. This CDR3 region has 13 residues. Here the CDR3 DNA reads TGTGCCAGCAGTCGGACAGATGGAAACACCATATATTTT. It codes for CASSRTDGNTIYF.

This clonotype occurred many times. One base away lies a much larger clone, so this may be a sequencing read error. The chain recombines TRBV19 with TRBJ2-7; 7 bases are a match to TRBD1. The germline V gene encodes CDR1 LNHDA and CDR2 SQIVND (reference sequence). After removal of 6 bases from V and 4 bases from J, the junction contained 12 bases not matched to a gene. The CDR3 covers 15 residues. The CDR3 DNA reads as TGTGCCAGTAGATCACCCGGGACAGATCTTTACGAGCAGTACTTC. It codes for CASRSPGTDLYEQYF. Together with reference TRBV19 and TRBJ2-7, the CDR3 gives the full variable domain: DGGITQSPKYLFRKEGQNVTLSCEQNLNHDAMYWYRQDPGQGLRLIYYSQIVNDFQKGDIAEGYSVSREKKESFPLTVTSAQKNPTAFYLCASRSPGTDLYEQYFGPGTRLTVT.

This clonotype was seen ten or more times. The genes are TRBV6-5 and TRBJ2-5, with D perhaps TRBD1 (6 bases). The ends were cut back, 6 bases at V and 3 bases at J, with 20 bases in the middle. This CDR3 is built from 16 residues. Germline values: CDR1 MNHEY, CDR2 SVGAGI. CDR3 region: CASRGGLKRLEETQYF. CDR3 coding DNA: TGTGCCAGCAGAGGGGGATTGAAACGGCTCGAAGAGACCCAGTACTTC.

The table lists this clonotype with many counts. This chain uses TRBV29-1 with TRBJ2-5; D gene uncertain. The CDR3 is 13 residues long. Germline V gene sequence: CDR1 SQVTM, CDR2 ANQGSEA. Trimming left V 4 bases short and J 3 bases short, with 12 bases between. The CDR3 nucleotides read TGCAGCGTTGCTAAGACTGGAAAAGAGACCCAGTACTTC. Its protein product is CSVAKTGKETQYF.

The V gene is TRBV6-5, the J gene TRBJ1-1, with D tentatively TRBD1 (5 bases). The CDR3 loop spans 15 amino acids. The V end was cut by 4 bases, the J end by 0 bases, with 12 bases between. Germline V gene data show CDR1 as MNHEY and CDR2 as SVGAGI. CDR3 sequence: CASSLLQDMNTEAFF. DNA for the CDR3: TGTGCCAGCAGTTTACTCCAGGACATGAACACTGAAGCTTTCTTT.

In this sample, this clonotype turned up many times. The chain has TRBV7-9 and TRBJ2-1; 8 nucleotides agree with TRBD2. Per the germline V gene, CDR1 is SEHNR and CDR2 is FQNEAQ (reference sequence). This CDR3 region has 15 residues. With V trimmed by 2 bases and J by 6 bases, 6 bases remained unmatched. CDR3 amino acids: CASSLTGLVPNEQFF. The CDR3 DNA reads as TGTGCCAGCAGCTTAACGGGACTAGTCCCCAATGAGCAGTTCTTC.

This sequence joins TRBV12-3 or TRBV12-4 and TRBJ1-5; weak D call: TRBD1 (5 bases). This CDR3 contains 16 residues. The ends were cut back, 5 bases at V and 2 bases at J, with 16 bases in the middle. Written as DNA, the CDR3 is TGTGCCAGCAGTAGAGCCGGGGGATCTGGCAATCAGCCCCAGCATTTT. Amino acid sequence: CASSRAGGSGNQPQHF.

The chain uses TRBV28 and TRBJ2-7; TRBD1 matches at 11 bases. J gave up 7 bases and V 0 bases, and 2 bases lay outside the gene matches. The CDR3 is made up of 14 amino acids. Germline CDR1 reads MDHEN; CDR2 reads SYDVKM. The CDR3 loop reads CASSLWGTGGEQYF. DNA of the CDR3: TGTGCCAGCAGTTTATGGGGGACAGGGGGTGAGCAGTACTTC.